This T cell receptor beta chain emerged from a study of response to subunit inactivated influenza vaccine. Study-level points and caveats: Authors suggested that a seasonal influenza vaccination recruits few new T cells each time.

TCRdb processed the RT-PCR reads anew with MiXCR; each CDR3 protein has one entry. The sample lists around 750,000 distinct CDR3 sequences; approximately 22% were seen once. V was cut by 1 base and J by 6 bases, with 6 bases left in between. Germline V gene lookup returns CDR1 SEHNR and CDR2 FQNEAQ (reference sequence). The CDR3 is 13 residues long. This clonotype was recorded at least ten times. The antigen is not known. This sequence was found in a man in his fifties who received an inactivated influenza vaccine. The rearrangement links TRBV7-9 to TRBJ2-2; D is unresolved. The input for sequencing was PBMCs from blood, taken more than 4 days after vaccination. The CDR3 DNA follows: TGTGCCAGCAGCTTAGAGGCGGCCGGGGAGCTGTTTTTT. Its protein is CASSLEAAGELFF. Full variable domain (missing parts from reference TRBV7-9 and TRBJ2-2): DTGVSQNPRHKITKRGQNVTFRCDPISEHNRLYWYRQTLGQGPEFLTYFQNEAQLEKSRLLSDRFSAERPKGSFSTLEIQRTEQGDSAMYLCASSLEAAGELFFGEGSRLTVL.